Shown below are 10 T cell receptor beta chains from a single sample sequenced in a study of blood T cell repertoires in COVID-19. TCRdb's copy holds only in-frame clones and misses some; the assay was immunoSEQ multiplex PCR. This table has 60,000 to 85,000 clones, roughly 80% appearing once. The sequenced sample consisted of peripheral blood. These receptors all come from a woman aged 55-69 years with acute or convalescent COVID-19.

This rearrangement joins TRBV5-4 to TRBJ1-2; 9 bases align to TRBD1. V was pared by 4 bases and J by 2 bases, with 12 bases of the junction left unmatched. The CDR3 has 17 residues. Germline V gene lookup returns CDR1 SGHNT and CDR2 YYREEE (reference sequence). The CDR3 protein is CASSRTAPGQGNYGYTF. In DNA, the CDR3 is TGTGCCAGCAGCCGGACCGCTCCGGGACAGGGAAACTATGGCTACACCTTC.

The rearrangement uses TRBV29-1 and TRBJ2-3; a possible D gene is TRBD1 (5 bases). The germline gives CDR1 SQVTM, CDR2 ANQGSEA. This CDR3 contains 12 residues. Trimming removed 6 bases at V and 0 bases at J, with 7 bases between. The DNA of the CDR3 is TGCAGCGTGGGGCCTAGCACAGATACGCAGTATTTT. It specifies CSVGPSTDTQYF.

In DNA, the CDR3 is TGTGCCAGCAGCCCGACAGGGGGAGGAAACACCATATATTTT. Translation gives CASSPTGGGNTIYF. The J gene is TRBJ1-3, the V gene TRBV7-2, with 9 nucleotides matching TRBD1. Germline V gene sequence: CDR1 SGHTA, CDR2 FQGNSA. The J segment lost 4 bases and the V segment lost 5 bases, leaving 3 bases of the junction unmatched. There are 14 residues in the CDR3.

This clone has just a few counts. V gene TRBV24-1 combines with J gene TRBJ1-5; D gene uncertain. Trimming left V 2 bases short and J 4 bases short, with 17 bases between. This CDR3 has 17 amino acids. Germline loops: CDR1 KGHDR, CDR2 SFDVKD. CDR3 DNA: TGTGCCACCAGTGATTCCCGCGGAGGGCCGTTAAATCAGCCCCAGCATTTT. Translated, it gives CATSDSRGGPLNQPQHF.

The chain uses TRBV5-1 and TRBJ2-3; 10 bases are shared with TRBD1. The germline CDR1 and CDR2 sequences are SGHRS and YFSETQ. This CDR3 region has 17 residues. The junction had 10 bases not matched to a gene; V was cut back by 0 bases and J by 6 bases. The CDR3 DNA is TGCGCCAGCAGCTTGGGCGACAGGGGGCACGGTAAGGATACGCAGTATTTT. This sequence encodes CASSLGDRGHGKDTQYF.

The chain recombines TRBV3-1 (or the pseudogene TRBV3-2) with TRBJ1-5; D is uncertain. Trimming removed 0 bases from V and 2 bases from J, with 8 bases in between. This CDR3 has 15 amino acids. Germline lookup yields CDR1 LGHDT and CDR2 YNNKEL (reference sequence). The DNA of the CDR3 is TGTGCCAGCAGCCAAGATTTTTCGGGCAATCAGCCCCAGCATTTT. Protein sequence: CASSQDFSGNQPQHF.

The V call is TRBV5-5, the J call TRBJ1-5; possibly TRBD1 for D (6 bases). The germline V gene has CDR1 SGHKS and CDR2 YYEKEE (reference sequence). This CDR3 is 13 amino acids long. V lost 4 bases and J lost 9, with 14 bases in between. CDR3 residues: CASSPQGARPQHF. In nucleotides, the CDR3 is TGTGCCAGCAGCCCACAGGGTGCTCGGCCCCAGCATTTT.

J is TRBJ1-3 and V is TRBV30, with a possible D match to TRBD1 (6 bases). V lost 6 bases to trimming and J lost 0 bases, with 18 bases between them. The length of the CDR3 is 16 residues. Germline V gene sequence: CDR1 GTSNPN, CDR2 SVGIG (reference sequence). CDR3 in amino acids: CACVPLQGHSGNTIYF. In nucleotides, the CDR3 is TGTGCCTGTGTTCCCCTTCAGGGACACTCTGGAAACACCATATATTTT.

V is TRBV6-5 and J is TRBJ1-2, with TRBD1 identical over 9 bases. CDR3 length equals 15 residues. V trimming: 4 bases; J trimming: 4 bases; junction bases outside the gene matches: 7. CDR1 MNHEY and CDR2 SVGAGI come from the germline V gene. CDR3 protein: CASSSNTGGLYGYTF. The CDR3 coding sequence is TGTGCCAGCAGTTCTAATACAGGGGGCCTCTATGGCTACACCTTC.

The chain is built from TRBV19 and TRBJ1-2, with 7 bases identical to TRBD1. With 1 base clipped from V and 4 bases from J, the junction kept 18 bases outside the gene matches. Germline lookup yields CDR1 LNHDA and CDR2 SQIVND (reference sequence). The CDR3 length is 19 residues. This CDR3 reads CASSIAPLTGPSRVYGYTF. Here the CDR3 DNA reads TGTGCCAGTAGTATAGCCCCGTTGACAGGGCCGTCTCGTGTCTATGGCTACACCTTC.